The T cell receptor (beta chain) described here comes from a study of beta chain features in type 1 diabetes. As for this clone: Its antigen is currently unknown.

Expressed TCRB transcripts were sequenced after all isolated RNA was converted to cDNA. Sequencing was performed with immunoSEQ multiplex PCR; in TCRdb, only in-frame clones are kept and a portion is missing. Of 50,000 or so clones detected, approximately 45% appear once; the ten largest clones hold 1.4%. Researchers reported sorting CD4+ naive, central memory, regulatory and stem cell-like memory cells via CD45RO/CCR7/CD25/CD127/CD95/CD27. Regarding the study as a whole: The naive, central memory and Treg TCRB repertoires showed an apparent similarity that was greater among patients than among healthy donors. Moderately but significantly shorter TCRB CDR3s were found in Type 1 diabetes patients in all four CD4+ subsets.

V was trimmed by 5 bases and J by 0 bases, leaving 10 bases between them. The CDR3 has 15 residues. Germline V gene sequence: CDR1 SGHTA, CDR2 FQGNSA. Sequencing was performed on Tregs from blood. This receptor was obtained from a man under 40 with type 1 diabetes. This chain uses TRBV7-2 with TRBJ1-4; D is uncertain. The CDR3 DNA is TGTGCCAGCAGCATCGCAACTGCAACTAATGAAAAACTGTTTTTT. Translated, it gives CASSIATATNEKLFF.